Each of the 19 T cell receptor beta chains below was sequenced from the same sample in a study of blood T cell repertoires in COVID-19. The method was immunoSEQ multiplex PCR; TCRdb's version includes in-frame clones alone and lacks a portion of them. The table includes approximately 200,000 clones, roughly nine tenths detected once. Sequencing input: peripheral blood. These receptors came from a man aged 70 or older with acute or convalescent COVID-19.

The chain combines TRBV30 with TRBJ1-1; D possibly corresponds to TRBD1 (6 bases). This CDR3 region has 14 residues. Deletions cut 0 bases from V and 5 bases from J, with 13 bases between. Per the germline V gene, CDR1 is GTSNPN and CDR2 is SVGIG (reference sequence). CDR3 loop: CAWSVRGARTEAFF. DNA of the CDR3: TGTGCCTGGAGTGTACGGGGGGCGCGGACTGAAGCTTTCTTT.

The V gene is TRBV18, the J gene TRBJ1-2; D is undetermined. The CDR3 extends over 16 amino acids. CDR1 and CDR2 (germline): KGHSH, LQKENI. V lost 2 bases and J 2 bases, leaving 15 bases between the germline ends. The CDR3 here is CASSPAASRLNYGYTF. Written as DNA, the CDR3 is TGTGCCAGCTCACCAGCCGCATCCCGGTTAAACTATGGCTACACCTTC.

This sequence joins TRBV3-1 (or the pseudogene TRBV3-2) and TRBJ1-2, with a weak D call TRBD1 (5 bases). V was clipped by 1 base and J by 8 bases, with 11 bases between them. The CDR3 is 13 residues long. The germline CDR1 and CDR2 sequences are LGHDT and YNNKEL (reference sequence). CDR3 in amino acids: CASSQGLGEGYTF. CDR3 nucleotide sequence: TGTGCCAGCAGCCAAGGGCTAGGGGAAGGCTACACCTTC.

The V gene is TRBV24-1, the J gene TRBJ2-1; 12 nucleotides agree with TRBD2. There are 18 residues in the CDR3. The junction had 8 bases not matched to a gene; V was cut back by 3 bases and J by 3 bases. The germline V gene encodes CDR1 KGHDR and CDR2 SFDVKD. The CDR3 sequence: CATSDPSMTSGSYNEQFF. CDR3 DNA: TGTGCCACCAGTGATCCCTCAATGACTAGCGGGAGCTACAATGAGCAGTTCTTC.

This chain uses TRBV21-1 with TRBJ2-3; the D call in the table, TRBD1, was not verified against the DNA. TRBV21-1 corresponds to a pseudogene. This CDR3 region has 13 residues. CDR3 nucleotides: TGTGCCAGCAGCAGGGCGAGCACAGATACGCAGTATTTT. Encoded protein: CASSRASTDTQYF.

In the case of this clone: Other nucleotide sequences from this sample produce the same CDR3. The rearrangement links TRBV27 to TRBJ1-6; perhaps TRBD1 as D (5 bases). This CDR3 has 14 residues. Germline lookup yields CDR1 MNHEY and CDR2 SMNVEV (reference sequence). Trimming left V 2 bases short and J 6 bases short, with 8 bases between. CDR3: CASSLLQGNSPLHF. The CDR3 DNA sequence: TGTGCCAGCAGTTTACTCCAGGGTAATTCACCCCTCCACTTT.

V usage is TRBV9 and J usage is TRBJ1-2, with TRBD1 matching 9 bases. Trimming cost V 0 bases and J 7 bases; bases outside gene matches: 7. The CDR3 covers 15 residues. Germline CDR1 and CDR2: SGDLS and YYNGEE. In DNA form, the CDR3 reads TGTGCCAGCAGCGTAGGTTCACAGGGGGCGGTTGGCTACACCTTC. The encoded protein is CASSVGSQGAVGYTF.

The chain carries TRBV27 and TRBJ2-5; 14 bases match TRBD2. Germline CDR1 reads MNHEY; CDR2 reads SMNVEV (reference sequence). The junction had 3 bases not matched to a gene; V was cut back by 2 bases and J by 4 bases. CDR3 length equals 16 residues. For the CDR3, the DNA is TGTGCCAGCAGTTTAGGGACTAGCGGGAGTGCAGAGACCCAGTACTTC. Its translation: CASSLGTSGSAETQYF.

The chain links TRBV7-2 to TRBJ2-5; 11 bases align to TRBD2. With 5 bases clipped from V and 9 bases from J, the junction kept 14 bases outside the gene matches. CDR1 is SGHTA and CDR2 is FQGNSA in the germline V gene. The CDR3 has 16 amino acids. The CDR3: CASSAASGRIRRAQYF. Written as DNA, the CDR3 is TGTGCCAGCAGCGCAGCTAGCGGGAGGATACGGAGGGCCCAGTACTTC.

The J gene is TRBJ1-1, the V gene TRBV3-1 (or the pseudogene TRBV3-2), with 9 bases aligning to TRBD1. The CDR3 is made up of 15 amino acids. The germline V gene has CDR1 LGHDT and CDR2 YNNKEL (reference sequence). The trim removed 1 base at V and 3 bases at J, leaving 3 bases unmatched. The CDR3 region is CASSQGGQGYTEAFF. The CDR3 bases are TGTGCCAGCAGCCAAGGGGGACAGGGTTACACTGAAGCTTTCTTT.

The rearrangement uses TRBV5-4 and TRBJ2-2; TRBD2 matches 12 bases. The junction had 13 bases not matched to a gene; V was cut back by 3 bases and J by 13 bases. The CDR3 contains 16 residues. Germline CDR1 and CDR2: SGHNT and YYREEE (reference sequence). The CDR3 loop reads CASSSLTSGSRSALFF. The CDR3 DNA reads TGTGCCAGCAGCTCCTTGACTAGCGGGAGTAGAAGTGCGCTGTTTTTT.

The rearrangement links TRBV6-5 to TRBJ2-2; 7 bases are shared with TRBD1. After removal of 0 bases from V and 2 bases from J, the junction contained 3 bases not matched to a gene. The CDR3 totals 16 residues. Looked up from germline, CDR1 is MNHEY and CDR2 is SVGAGI. The CDR3 DNA reads as TGTGCCAGCAGTTACTCGGGGACAGTAAACACCGGGGAGCTGTTTTTT. Its translation is CASSYSGTVNTGELFF.

This clone was recorded once. The chain couples TRBV3-1 (or the pseudogene TRBV3-2) to TRBJ2-3, with TRBD2 matching over 10 bases. CDR1 and CDR2 (germline): LGHDT, YNNKEL (reference sequence). This CDR3 region has 18 residues. V trimming: 1 base; J trimming: 4 bases; junction bases outside the gene matches: 11. The CDR3 loop is CASSQGGDSGRRSDTQYF. CDR3 coding DNA: TGTGCCAGCAGCCAAGGCGGGGATAGCGGGAGGAGGTCAGATACGCAGTATTTT.

The chain recombines TRBV4-3 with TRBJ1-1, with D possibly matching TRBD1 (6 bases). This CDR3 region has 15 residues. CDR1 and CDR2 from the germline V gene are LGHNA and YSLEER. V lost 4 bases, J lost 1 base, and 13 bases lay in between. CDR3 protein: CASSRSGTTNTEAFF. The CDR3 DNA is TGCGCCAGCAGCCGATCCGGGACAACGAACACTGAAGCTTTCTTT.

This chain links TRBV3-1 (or the pseudogene TRBV3-2) with TRBJ1-1; D might be TRBD1 (6 bases). CDR3 length: 13 amino acids. From germline, CDR1 is LGHDT and CDR2 YNNKEL (reference sequence). V was shortened by 6 bases and J by 1 base, with 9 bases between the two germline ends. Written as DNA, the CDR3 is TGTGCCAGCAGGGCAGGGGAGAACACTGAAGCTTTCTTT. Its protein product is CASRAGENTEAFF.

V gene TRBV9 combines with J gene TRBJ2-2; tentative D call: TRBD1 (6 bases). Germline loops: CDR1 SGDLS, CDR2 YYNGEE. Trimming left V 3 bases short and J 0 bases short, with 9 bases between. The CDR3 has 15 amino acids. The CDR3 nucleotides are TGTGCCAGCAGCGCTCGACAGGCGAACACCGGGGAGCTGTTTTTT. Its translation: CASSARQANTGELFF.

The chain recombines TRBV4-1 with TRBJ2-3; D is unclear. Germline V gene lookup returns CDR1 MGHRA and CDR2 YSYEKL. V lost 0 bases to trimming and J lost 4 bases, with 14 bases between them. The CDR3 length is 16 residues. The CDR3 is CASSQDQYLPPDTQYF. For the CDR3, the DNA is TGCGCCAGCAGCCAAGATCAGTACCTCCCCCCAGATACGCAGTATTTT.

The chain uses TRBV19 and TRBJ2-1; D is unresolved. Trimming pared 7 bases from V and 0 bases from J, leaving 13 bases between. This CDR3 is 15 amino acids long. Germline-derived CDR1 and CDR2 are LNHDA and SQIVND (reference sequence). CDR3 loop: CASNQRASSYNEQFF. The CDR3 nucleotides read TGTGCCAGTAACCAAAGAGCGAGCTCCTACAATGAGCAGTTCTTC.

The rearrangement links TRBV27 to TRBJ2-5, with 7 nucleotides matching TRBD1. The CDR3 loop spans 13 amino acids. Germline V gene sequence: CDR1 MNHEY, CDR2 SMNVEV (reference sequence). J was trimmed by 1 base and V by 6 bases; bases with no gene match: 2. This CDR3 is CASRRDSQETQYF. CDR3 nucleotides: TGTGCCAGCAGAAGGGACAGCCAAGAGACCCAGTACTTC.